The 10 T cell receptor beta chains below all came from one sample that was sequenced in a study of T cell responses to AZD1222 COVID-19 vaccine. Assay used: immunoSEQ multiplex PCR; TCRdb lists only in-frame clones, some missing. The data show 130,000 to 150,000 clones, over 75% seen once. This specimen consisted of peripheral blood, obtained 28 days after the second dose of the MenACWY control vaccine. Receptors were obtained from an adult who received the MenACWY meningococcal vaccine as a control.

This rearrangement joins TRBV5-1 to TRBJ1-4, with unresolved D. The V end was cut by 0 bases, the J end by 2 bases, with 5 bases between. This CDR3 contains 14 residues. Germline CDR1 is SGHRS and CDR2 is YFSETQ. The CDR3 DNA reads TGCGCCAGCAGCTTGGCACAGACTAATGAAAAACTGTTTTTT. Translation: CASSLAQTNEKLFF. Drawing the rest from reference TRBV5-1 and TRBJ1-4, the complete variable domain is KAGVTQTPRYLIKTRGQQVTLSCSPISGHRSVSWYQQTPGQGLQFLFEYFSETQRNKGNFPGRFSGRQFSNSRSEMNVSTLELGDSALYLCASSLAQTNEKLFFGSGTQLSVL.

In its sample, this clone was seen once. The genes are TRBV24-1 and TRBJ1-2, with TRBD1 as a possible D gene (5 bases). The CDR3 loop spans 15 amino acids. V was clipped by 3 bases and J by 8 bases, with 18 bases between them. From germline, CDR1 is KGHDR and CDR2 SFDVKD. The CDR3 loop is CATSDPRAGKGGYTF. The CDR3 coding sequence is TGTGCCACCAGTGATCCGCGCGCAGGGAAAGGGGGCTACACCTTC.

This clone was picked up one time. The chain employs TRBV7-2 and TRBJ1-2, with D hard to call. Germline CDR1 reads SGHTA; CDR2 reads FQGNSA. The CDR3 consists of 13 residues. With 5 bases removed from V and 8 bases from J, the gap between germline ends came to 15 bases. In DNA form, the CDR3 reads TGTGCCAGCAGCCGAACTGAGGTAGGAGGCTACACCTTC. Amino acid sequence: CASSRTEVGGYTF.

The chain joins TRBV6-5 to TRBJ2-1, with D tentatively TRBD1 (5 bases). The CDR3 loop spans 15 amino acids. The V end was cut by 6 bases, the J end by 8 bases, with 20 bases between. Germline V gives CDR1 MNHEY, CDR2 SVGAGI. The CDR3 sequence is CASSPSLGESYEQFF. DNA for the CDR3: TGTGCCAGCAGCCCCTCCTTAGGGGAATCCTATGAGCAGTTCTTC.

This chain joins TRBV11-2 and TRBJ2-7; D call uncertain. V gave up 1 base and J gave up 2 bases, with 12 bases separating them. Germline V lookup: CDR1 SGHAT, CDR2 FQNNGV. CDR3 length: 15 amino acids. The CDR3 here is CASSLAPRNPYEQYF. CDR3 sequence (DNA): TGTGCCAGCAGCTTAGCCCCAAGAAATCCCTACGAGCAGTACTTC.

The rearrangement joins TRBV14 to TRBJ1-2; D uncertain. This CDR3 has 15 amino acids. Between the trimmed V and J ends, which lost 0 bases and 2 bases, there was a span of 10 bases. Germline V gene data show CDR1 as SGHDN and CDR2 as FVKESK. CDR3 sequence (DNA): TGTGCCAGCAGCCAAGAAAGCGAAGGGAACTATGGCTACACCTTC. Translating gives CASSQESEGNYGYTF.

This rearrangement joins TRBV4-3 to TRBJ1-5, with D uncertain. Trimming stripped 0 bases from V and 3 bases from J, with 3 bases between. This CDR3 is built from 13 residues. Germline V gene lookup returns CDR1 LGHNA and CDR2 YSLEER. For the CDR3, the DNA is TGCGCCAGCAGCCAAGATACCAATCAGCCCCAGCATTTT. Translation gives CASSQDTNQPQHF.

This chain connects TRBV18 to TRBJ2-3; D possibly corresponds to TRBD2 (5 bases). V dropped 5 bases and J dropped 6 bases, with 15 bases sitting between them. The germline V gene encodes CDR1 KGHSH and CDR2 LQKENI. The CDR3 has 14 amino acids. Written as DNA, the CDR3 is TGTGCCAGCTCAATACCTCGGGGTCCGGATACGCAGTATTTT. Residues: CASSIPRGPDTQYF.

J is TRBJ1-5 and V is TRBV9; D unresolved. Germline CDR1 SGDLS, CDR2 YYNGEE. Trimming cost V 0 bases and J 7 bases, with 8 bases left between them. This CDR3 is built from 13 residues. The DNA of the CDR3 is TGTGCCAGCAGCGTAGGTGATATCCAGCCCCAGCATTTT. Protein: CASSVGDIQPQHF.

The chain couples TRBV19 to TRBJ2-7; 8 bases are shared with TRBD1. V trimming: 5 bases; J trimming: 3 bases; junction bases outside the gene matches: 12. Germline V gives CDR1 LNHDA, CDR2 SQIVND (reference sequence). There are 16 residues in the CDR3. The chain's CDR3 is CASSVGTGLFDYEQYF. CDR3 bases: TGTGCCAGTAGTGTCGGGACAGGTCTTTTTGACTACGAGCAGTACTTC.